What follows describes a single TCR beta chain. The antigen remains unidentified. The data were taken from a study of T cells after yellow fever vaccination. Study in general: Fractions low in cell number were prepared with SMART-Seq v4 Ultra Low Input. Whole-study results and caveats: Contamination of FACS-sorted repertoires by abundant clonotypes from the bulk population could occur. Overall, a small share of clonotypes was seen in both CD4 and CD8 compartments.

TCRdb re-analysed the 5' RACE reads in MiXCR, keeping a single row per CDR3 protein. The profile shows 550,000 to 750,000 distinct CDR3 sequences, roughly 13% of them singletons. The length of the CDR3 is 16 residues. Germline CDR1 reads SGHDT; CDR2 reads YYEEEE. With 4 bases clipped from V and 8 bases from J, the junction kept 15 bases outside the gene matches. Sequenced material: PBMCs, taken on the day of the yellow fever booster vaccination. This TCR was recovered from a man aged 30-40 years who received the YFV17D yellow fever vaccine. The chain carries TRBV5-6 and TRBJ2-1; 7 bases are shared with TRBD2. CDR3 amino acids: CASSTILKRDGDEQFF. The CDR3 DNA is TGTGCCAGCAGCACCATCCTGAAGCGGGACGGGGATGAGCAGTTCTTC.